This T cell receptor beta chain comes out of a study of long-term antiretroviral therapy in people with HIV. The CDR3 is 14 amino acids. Trimming shortened V by 6 bases and J by 0 bases, and 11 bases separated the two germline ends. Germline V gene data show CDR1 as MNHNS and CDR2 as SASEGT. No fewer than two post-ART and no fewer than one pre-ART PBMC samples existed for each donor. Each participant with HIV received care in the United States. Regarding this clone: What it binds is unknown.

Samples were assayed with immunoSEQ v3.0 at survey level. Sequencing of each sample targeted roughly 35,000-55,000 T-cell genomes. Clones were sequenced by immunoSEQ multiplex PCR, and TCRdb holds only the in-frame ones, with some missing. In the table there are tens of thousands of clones, over 75% of which are singletons. Study conclusions and caveats: Narrower CDR3 length ranges marked HIV repertoires relative to controls.

The V gene is TRBV6-1, the J gene TRBJ1-2; unclear D gene. The sample consisted of unsorted PBMCs, taken about 3.4 years after starting antiretroviral therapy. This TCR was sampled from a young man with HIV. The CDR3 nucleotides read TGTGCCAGCAGAGAACAAAGCACTAACTATGGCTACACCTTC. Amino acid sequence: CASREQSTNYGYTF.